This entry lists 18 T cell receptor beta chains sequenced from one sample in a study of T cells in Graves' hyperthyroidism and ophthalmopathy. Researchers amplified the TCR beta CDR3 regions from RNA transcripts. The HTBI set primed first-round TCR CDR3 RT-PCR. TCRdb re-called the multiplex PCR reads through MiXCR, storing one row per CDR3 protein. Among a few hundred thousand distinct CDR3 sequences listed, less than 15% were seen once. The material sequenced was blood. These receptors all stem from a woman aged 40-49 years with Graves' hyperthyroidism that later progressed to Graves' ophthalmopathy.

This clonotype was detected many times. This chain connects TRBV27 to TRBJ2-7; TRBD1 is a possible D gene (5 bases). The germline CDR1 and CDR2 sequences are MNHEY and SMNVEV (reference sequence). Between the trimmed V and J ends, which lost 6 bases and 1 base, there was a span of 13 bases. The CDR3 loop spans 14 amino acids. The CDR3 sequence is CASRLGVGSYEQYF. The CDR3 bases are TGTGCCAGCAGGTTAGGGGTTGGGTCCTACGAGCAGTACTTC.

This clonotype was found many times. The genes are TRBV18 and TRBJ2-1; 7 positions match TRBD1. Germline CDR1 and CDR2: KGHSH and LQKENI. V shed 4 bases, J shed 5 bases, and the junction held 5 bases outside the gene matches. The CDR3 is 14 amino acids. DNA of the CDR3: TGTGCCAGCTCACTAAGGGGGCGCGACAATGAGCAGTTCTTC. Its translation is CASSLRGRDNEQFF.

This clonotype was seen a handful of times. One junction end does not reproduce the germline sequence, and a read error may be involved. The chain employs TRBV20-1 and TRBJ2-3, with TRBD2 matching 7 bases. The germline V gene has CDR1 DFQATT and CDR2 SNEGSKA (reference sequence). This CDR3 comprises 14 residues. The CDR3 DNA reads TGCAGTGCCAGAGGTCGCGGGAGCCCAGATACGCAGTATTTT. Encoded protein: CSARGRGSPDTQYF.

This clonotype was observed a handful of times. CDR3 nucleotides: TGCGCCAGCAGCCGTGGACAGGGGCCCCAAGAGACCCAGTACTTC. As protein: CASSRGQGPQETQYF. The chain uses TRBV5-1 and TRBJ2-5, with 9 bases identical to TRBD1. V dropped 4 bases and J dropped 1; count of bases not matched to a gene: 5. Germline CDR1 and CDR2: SGHRS and YFSETQ. The CDR3 totals 15 residues.

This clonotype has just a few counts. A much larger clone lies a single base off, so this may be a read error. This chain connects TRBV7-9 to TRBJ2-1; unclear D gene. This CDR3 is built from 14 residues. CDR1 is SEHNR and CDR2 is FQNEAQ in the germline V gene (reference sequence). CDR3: CANSLVGQDNEQFF. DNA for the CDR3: TGTGCCAACAGCTTAGTTGGCCAGGACAATGAGCAGTTCTTC.

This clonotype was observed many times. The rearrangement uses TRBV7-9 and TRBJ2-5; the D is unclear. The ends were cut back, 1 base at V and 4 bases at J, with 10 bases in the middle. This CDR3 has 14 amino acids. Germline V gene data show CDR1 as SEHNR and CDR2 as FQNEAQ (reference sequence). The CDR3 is CASSLEASGETQYF. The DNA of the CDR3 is TGTGCCAGCAGCTTAGAAGCTAGTGGAGAGACCCAGTACTTC.

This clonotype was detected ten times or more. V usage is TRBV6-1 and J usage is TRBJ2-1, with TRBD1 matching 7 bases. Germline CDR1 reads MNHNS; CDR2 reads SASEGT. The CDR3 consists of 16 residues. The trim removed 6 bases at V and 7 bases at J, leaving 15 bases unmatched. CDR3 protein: CASREIDRVGRNEQFF. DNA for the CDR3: TGTGCCAGCAGAGAAATTGACAGGGTTGGAAGGAATGAGCAGTTCTTC.

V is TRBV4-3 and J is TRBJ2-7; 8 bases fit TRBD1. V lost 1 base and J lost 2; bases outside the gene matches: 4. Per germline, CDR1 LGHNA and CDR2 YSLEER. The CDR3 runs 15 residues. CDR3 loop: CASSQAGTGAYEQYF. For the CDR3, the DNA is TGCGCCAGCAGCCAAGCCGGGACAGGCGCCTACGAGCAGTACTTC.

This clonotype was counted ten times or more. CDR3 DNA sequence: TGTGCCAGCAGTTACAGGCGGGAGCTTGGGGAGACCCAGTACTTC. As protein: CASSYRRELGETQYF. J is TRBJ2-5 and V is TRBV6-2 or TRBV6-3; 7 bases line up with TRBD2. CDR3 length equals 15 residues. Germline-derived CDR1 and CDR2 are MNHEY and SVGEGT. The V and J ends lost 2 bases and 5 bases, in that order; junction bases with no gene match: 8.

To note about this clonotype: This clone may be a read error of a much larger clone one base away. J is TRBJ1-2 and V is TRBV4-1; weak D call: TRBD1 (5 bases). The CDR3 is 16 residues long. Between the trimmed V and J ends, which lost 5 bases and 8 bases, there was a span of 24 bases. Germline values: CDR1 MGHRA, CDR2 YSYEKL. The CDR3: CASSVDIGTYESGYTF. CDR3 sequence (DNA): TGCGCCAGCAGCGTGGACATTGGGACTTACGAGAGCGGCTACACCTTC.

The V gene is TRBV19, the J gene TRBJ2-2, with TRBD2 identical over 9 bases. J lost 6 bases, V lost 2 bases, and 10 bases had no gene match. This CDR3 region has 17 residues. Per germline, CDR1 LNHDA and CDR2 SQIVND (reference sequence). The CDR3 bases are TGTGCCAGTAGTATAACGCTGGCTAGCGGGATGGCCGGGGAGCTGTTTTTT. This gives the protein CASSITLASGMAGELFF.

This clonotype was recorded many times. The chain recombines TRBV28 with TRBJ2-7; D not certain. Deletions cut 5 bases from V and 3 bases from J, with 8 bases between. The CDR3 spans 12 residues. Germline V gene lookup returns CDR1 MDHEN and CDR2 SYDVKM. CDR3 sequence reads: CASSPGYYEQYF. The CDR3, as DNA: TGTGCCAGCAGTCCTGGATACTACGAGCAGTACTTC.

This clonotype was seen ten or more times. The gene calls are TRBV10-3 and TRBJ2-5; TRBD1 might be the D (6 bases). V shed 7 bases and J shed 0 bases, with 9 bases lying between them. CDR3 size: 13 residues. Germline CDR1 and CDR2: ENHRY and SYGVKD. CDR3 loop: CAIKQGHQETQYF. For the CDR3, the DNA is TGTGCCATCAAACAGGGACACCAAGAGACCCAGTACTTC.

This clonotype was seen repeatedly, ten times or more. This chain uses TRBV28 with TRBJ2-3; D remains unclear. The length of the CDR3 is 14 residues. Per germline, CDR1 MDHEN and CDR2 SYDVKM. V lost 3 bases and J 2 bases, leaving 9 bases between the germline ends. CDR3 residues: CASSLPDFTDTQYF. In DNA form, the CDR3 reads TGTGCCAGCAGTTTGCCAGATTTCACAGATACGCAGTATTTT.

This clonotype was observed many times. Written as DNA, the CDR3 is TGTGCCAGCAGCGCGCCCCGGGGGAGCTCCTATAATTCACCCCTCCACTTT. Protein: CASSAPRGSSYNSPLHF. The chain has TRBV11-2 and TRBJ1-6; D might be TRBD1 (5 bases). Germline CDR1 and CDR2: SGHAT and FQNNGV. The CDR3 is made up of 17 amino acids. Trimming removed 5 bases at V and 0 bases at J, with 14 bases between.

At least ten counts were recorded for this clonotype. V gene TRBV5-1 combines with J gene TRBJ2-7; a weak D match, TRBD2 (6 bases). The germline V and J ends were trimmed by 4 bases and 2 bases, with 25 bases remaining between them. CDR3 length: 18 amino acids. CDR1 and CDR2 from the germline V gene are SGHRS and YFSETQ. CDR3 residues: CASSPNINTGGTTYEQYF. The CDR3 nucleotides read TGCGCCAGCAGCCCGAACATAAATACGGGCGGGACGACCTACGAGCAGTACTTC.

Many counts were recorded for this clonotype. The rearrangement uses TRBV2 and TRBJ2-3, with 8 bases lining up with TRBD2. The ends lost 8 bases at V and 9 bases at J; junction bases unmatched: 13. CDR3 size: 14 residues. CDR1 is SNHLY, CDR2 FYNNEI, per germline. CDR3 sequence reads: CASSLAGPPGTQYF. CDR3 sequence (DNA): TGTGCCAGCTCTTTAGCGGGACCCCCGGGCACGCAGTATTTT.

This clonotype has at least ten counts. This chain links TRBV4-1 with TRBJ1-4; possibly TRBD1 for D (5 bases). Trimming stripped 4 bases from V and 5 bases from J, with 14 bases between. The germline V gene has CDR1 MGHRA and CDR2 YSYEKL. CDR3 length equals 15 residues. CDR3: CASSRIDSRNEKLFF. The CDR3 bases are TGCGCCAGCAGCCGGATCGACAGCCGAAATGAAAAACTGTTTTTT.